This entry describes one TCR beta chain. TCRdb's table, derived via immunoSEQ multiplex PCR, lists solely in-frame clones and lacks some. In the table there are a few hundred thousand clones, 88% of which are singletons. This sample was included in a study of blood T cell repertoires in COVID-19. The CDR3 has 15 amino acids. Trimming took 6 bases from V and 1 from J; bases not matched to a gene: 7. Germline V lookup: CDR1 SNHLY, CDR2 FYNNEI. Sample: peripheral blood. This receptor was identified in a man in his sixties who had recovered from COVID-19. The V and J genes are TRBV2 and TRBJ1-1; 8 bases match TRBD1. Here the CDR3 DNA reads TGTGCCAGCAGGGATTGGGGGACAGGGAACACTGAAGCTTTCTTT. Protein sequence: CASRDWGTGNTEAFF.